This passage covers 24 T cell receptor beta chains from one sample sequenced in a study of cytomegalovirus exposure and HLA in healthy donors. Use of 60 Vbeta and 13 Jbeta primers characterized the PCR. TCRdb's table, derived via immunoSEQ multiplex PCR, lists solely in-frame clones and lacks some. The sample has tens of thousands of clones, more than 60% seen once. The sequencing sample was made of PBMCs. The receptors originated from a male donor in good health and CMV-seropositive.

The chain has TRBV9 and TRBJ2-1; tentatively, D is TRBD2 (5 bases). The CDR3 has 15 amino acids. Per the germline V gene, CDR1 is SGDLS and CDR2 is YYNGEE. Trimming removed 0 bases at V and 3 bases at J, with 10 bases between. CDR3 coding DNA: TGTGCCAGCAGCGTAGCGGGATGGGGCTACAATGAGCAGTTCTTC. It yields the protein CASSVAGWGYNEQFF.

The chain uses TRBV7-3 and TRBJ2-3; D is uncertain. This CDR3 is built from 12 residues. V shed 4 bases and J shed 4 bases, with 6 bases lying between them. Germline V gene lookup returns CDR1 SGHTA and CDR2 FQGTGA. The CDR3 loop reads CASSSLADTQYF. As DNA, the CDR3 is TGTGCCAGCAGCTCCCTCGCAGATACGCAGTATTTT.

This clone was detected a few times. The chain recombines TRBV7-6 with TRBJ2-3, with 7 positions matching TRBD1. With 3 bases clipped from V and 2 bases from J, the junction kept 5 bases outside the gene matches. This CDR3 contains 15 residues. Germline V gives CDR1 SGHVS, CDR2 FNYEAQ. This CDR3 is CASSLLGQNTDTQYF. In DNA, the CDR3 is TGTGCCAGCAGCTTGTTGGGACAGAACACAGATACGCAGTATTTT.

CDR3 sequence reads: CASSGLAPSSYNEQFF. For the CDR3, the DNA is TGTGCCAGCAGTGGACTAGCACCGAGCTCCTACAATGAGCAGTTCTTC. The genes are TRBV6-1 and TRBJ2-1, with 7 bases lining up with TRBD2. V trimming: 4 bases; J trimming: 0 bases; junction bases outside the gene matches: 6. This CDR3 has 16 amino acids. CDR1 and CDR2 (germline): MNHNS, SASEGT.

The chain has TRBV30 and TRBJ1-2, with TRBD1 matching 11 bases. CDR1 is GTSNPN and CDR2 is SVGIG in the germline V gene (reference sequence). The V gene end was trimmed by 5 bases and the J gene end by 8 bases; junction bases not matched to a gene: 10. This CDR3 region has 14 residues. The chain's CDR3 is CAWGESDRGLGYTF. CDR3 bases: TGTGCCTGGGGGGAATCGGACAGGGGGCTGGGCTACACCTTC.

This clone was picked up one time. This chain joins TRBV15 and TRBJ1-4, with a tentative D call TRBD1 (5 bases). Germline V CDR1 and CDR2: LNHNV, YYDKDF (reference sequence). V gave up 4 bases and J gave up 10 bases, with 16 bases separating them. The CDR3 sequence is 14 residues long. The CDR3 spells CATSILSPGGKLFF. The CDR3 bases are TGTGCCACCAGCATCCTTTCTCCGGGGGGAAAACTGTTTTTT.

The chain employs TRBV29-1 and TRBJ2-3; the match to TRBD1 covers 10 bases. Germline-derived CDR1 and CDR2 are SQVTM and ANQGSEA. There are 16 residues in the CDR3. With 6 bases clipped from V and 3 bases from J, the junction kept 12 bases outside the gene matches. The CDR3 coding sequence is TGCAGCGTGGGACATCGACAGGGGGCGCGGACAGATACGCAGTATTTT. It yields the protein CSVGHRQGARTDTQYF.

This chain connects TRBV6-6 to TRBJ2-5; possibly TRBD1 for D (5 bases). The tail of the sequence fits TRBJ2-7 better, so the J call may be wrong. The CDR3 runs 12 residues. The germline gives CDR1 MNHNY, CDR2 SVGAGI (reference sequence). The CDR3 is CASSYDRYEQYF. As DNA, the CDR3 is TGTGCCAGCAGCTACGACAGATACGAGCAGTACTTC.

The DNA for the CDR3 is TGTGCCAGCAGGCGGCGGCTAGCGGACTTCTACGAGCAGTACTTC. Protein sequence: CASRRRLADFYEQYF. The chain recombines TRBV28 with TRBJ2-7; 7 bases align to TRBD2. The CDR3 has 15 amino acids. In germline, CDR1 is MDHEN, CDR2 SYDVKM. V shed 6 bases, J shed 3 bases, and the junction held 11 bases outside the gene matches.

The chain carries TRBV10-2 and TRBJ2-5, with 9 bases fitting TRBD2. Trimming at V came to 4 bases and at J to 6 bases, leaving 18 bases not matched to a gene. This CDR3 comprises 18 residues. The germline CDR1 and CDR2 sequences are WSHSY and SAAADI. The CDR3 coding sequence is TGCGCCAGCAGTGTTAATAAGCGCGGGGGGGCGGCAATTAAGACCCAGTACTTC. Its translation is CASSVNKRGGAAIKTQYF.

The V call is TRBV19, the J call TRBJ2-7; maybe TRBD2 (6 bases). V was clipped by 6 bases and J by 4 bases, with 19 bases between them. The CDR3 runs to 15 residues. Germline V gives CDR1 LNHDA, CDR2 SQIVND (reference sequence). DNA for the CDR3: TGTGCCAGTAGAGAGGCGGGACTTATTGGGTACGAGCAGTACTTC. This gives the protein CASREAGLIGYEQYF.

Of note for this clone: An end of the junction does not agree with germline; a read error may underlie this. The chain joins TRBV10-3 to TRBJ1-1; tentatively, D is TRBD1 (6 bases). Germline V gene lookup returns CDR1 ENHRY and CDR2 SYGVKD. The CDR3 sequence is 14 residues long. The CDR3 spells CAISGGLMNSEAFF. In nucleotides, the CDR3 is TGTGCCATAAGTGGGGGGCTAATGAACTCCGAAGCTTTCTTT.

The J gene is TRBJ1-2, the V gene TRBV7-9; D gene ambiguous. Germline V CDR1 and CDR2: SEHNR, FQNEAQ (reference sequence). This CDR3 contains 14 residues. Trimming cost V 4 bases and J 8 bases, with 17 bases left between them. This CDR3 is CASSYSGSAVGYTF. The DNA for the CDR3 is TGTGCCAGCAGCTACAGCGGCAGTGCAGTCGGCTACACCTTC.

The genes are TRBV29-1 and TRBJ1-2, with D possibly matching TRBD1 (6 bases). Trimming took 0 bases from V and 8 from J, leaving 13 bases between them. Germline V gives CDR1 SQVTM, CDR2 ANQGSEA. The CDR3 contains 13 residues. CDR3: CSVEDPGAKGYTF. The CDR3 coding sequence is TGCAGCGTTGAAGATCCAGGGGCGAAGGGCTACACCTTC.

The CDR3 region is CASTFSGRDTGELFF. The DNA of the CDR3 is TGTGCCAGCACCTTTAGCGGGAGGGACACCGGGGAGCTGTTTTTT. V gene TRBV7-9 combines with J gene TRBJ2-2; 11 positions agree with TRBD2. The germline CDR1 and CDR2 sequences are SEHNR and FQNEAQ (reference sequence). V lost 7 bases and J lost 3; bases outside the gene matches: 4. This CDR3 comprises 15 residues.

This clone was seen more than once but under ten times. The chain recombines TRBV11-2 with TRBJ2-5; tentative D call: TRBD2 (6 bases). CDR1 and CDR2 (germline): SGHAT, FQNNGV. V was cut by 1 base and J by 3 bases, with 18 bases left in between. This CDR3 has 17 residues. The CDR3 spells CASSLGVAATRKETQYF. The CDR3 DNA follows: TGTGCCAGCAGCTTAGGGGTAGCGGCCACCCGAAAAGAGACCCAGTACTTC.

This clone was seen a single time. The chain employs TRBV28 and TRBJ2-1, with D uncertain. The germline V gene encodes CDR1 MDHEN and CDR2 SYDVKM. V was shortened by 6 bases and J by 5 bases, with 14 bases between the two germline ends. This CDR3 spans 14 amino acids. The CDR3 DNA reads TGTGCCAGCAGAACTGCCGCACCTCACAATGAGCAGTTCTTC. Its translation: CASRTAAPHNEQFF.

The rearrangement joins TRBV4-1 to TRBJ2-7; 9 positions agree with TRBD2. Germline CDR1 and CDR2: MGHRA and YSYEKL. The CDR3 sequence is 17 residues long. V dropped 0 bases and J dropped 0; count of bases not matched to a gene: 6. The CDR3 spells CASSQDLAGPRSYEQYF. The CDR3 DNA reads TGCGCCAGCAGCCAAGATCTAGCGGGACCGCGCTCCTACGAGCAGTACTTC.

This clone appeared a few times. The V and J genes are TRBV4-1 and TRBJ2-1; D remains ambiguous. CDR3 size: 14 residues. V shed 5 bases and J shed 8 bases, with 16 bases lying between them. CDR1 is MGHRA and CDR2 is YSYEKL in the germline V gene. The CDR3 sequence: CASSGNPNPYEQFF. CDR3 nucleotides: TGCGCCAGCAGCGGCAACCCAAACCCCTATGAGCAGTTCTTC.

The chain combines TRBV9 with TRBJ2-2, with 8 bases lining up with TRBD1. The germline V gene encodes CDR1 SGDLS and CDR2 YYNGEE. CDR3 length equals 16 residues. With 0 bases clipped from V and 7 bases from J, the junction kept 8 bases outside the gene matches. The CDR3 loop reads CASSVGGRGLGGELFF. The CDR3 DNA reads as TGTGCCAGCAGCGTAGGGGGCAGGGGGCTTGGCGGGGAGCTGTTTTTT.

This clone has only a few counts. Other DNA sequences in the sample encode the same CDR3. V usage is TRBV30 and J usage is TRBJ1-1, with 7 bases lining up with TRBD1. The CDR3 spans 14 residues. Germline V CDR1 and CDR2: GTSNPN, SVGIG (reference sequence). J was trimmed by 3 bases and V by 2 bases; bases with no gene match: 6. CDR3 sequence: CAWSPPTGHTEAFF. The CDR3 DNA sequence: TGTGCCTGGAGTCCCCCGACAGGGCACACTGAAGCTTTCTTT.

The chain employs TRBV7-3 and TRBJ1-2; D gene unclear. The CDR3 is 11 amino acids. Trimming left V 5 bases short and J 8 bases short, with 9 bases between. In germline, CDR1 is SGHTA, CDR2 FQGTGA. The CDR3 sequence is CASSPLRGYTF. In nucleotides, the CDR3 is TGTGCCAGCAGCCCTCTTAGAGGCTACACCTTC.

This rearrangement joins TRBV6-5 to TRBJ1-6; D may be TRBD1 (6 bases). The CDR3 length is 14 residues. Germline CDR1 MNHEY, CDR2 SVGAGI. V lost 2 bases, J lost 7 bases, and 9 bases lay in between. The CDR3 DNA reads as TGTGCCAGCAGTTACCGGCAGGGGAATTCACCCCTCCACTTT. As protein: CASSYRQGNSPLHF.

The chain employs TRBV9 and TRBJ2-7; a weak D match, TRBD2 (7 bases). Germline CDR1 is SGDLS and CDR2 is YYNGEE. The V end was cut by 7 bases, the J end by 3 bases, with 35 bases between. This CDR3 region has 20 residues. The chain's CDR3 is CASQCKGKRGGAISCYEQYF. CDR3 in DNA: TGTGCCAGCCAGTGTAAGGGAAAAAGGGGGGGGGCCATTTCGTGCTACGAGCAGTACTTC.